These T cell receptor beta chains were read from a single sample in a study of CD8 T cells in Susac syndrome. Via MiXCR, TCRdb re-called the immunoSEQ multiplex PCR reads, giving one row per CDR3 protein. The sample includes roughly 110,000 distinct CDR3 sequences, over 90% of them seen just once. Sequenced material: CD4+ T cells from PBMCs. These receptors originate from a human donor in good health. CDR3s include the opening cysteine and the closing phenylalanine or tryptophan. D genes are given only for firm matches. Size tells how often a clone was seen (once, few, many) or the class of an expanded clone, and some rows leave it out.

DNA,CDR3,size,D,V,length,J
TGTGCCAGCAGACGAGGGATGGGAACCGGGGAGCTGTTTTTT,CASRRGMGTGELFF,NA,NA,TRBV11-2,14,TRBJ2-2
TGCGCCAGCAGCACGGGACAGTTGGGGGCCGGGGAGCTGTTTTTT,CASSTGQLGAGELFF,NA,TRBD1,TRBV5-1,15,TRBJ2-2
TGTGCCAGCAGCTCCAACTTTAATGAGCAGTTCTTC,CASSSNFNEQFF,NA,NA,TRBV7-3,12,TRBJ2-1
TGTGCCAGCAGCTCCCGCGGGACAGATAATTCACCCCTCCACTTT,CASSSRGTDNSPLHF,NA,TRBD1,TRBV7-2,15,TRBJ1-6
TGTGCCAGCAGTGTCCAGCGGGTCAGCCCCTACAATGAGCAGTTCTTC,CASSVQRVSPYNEQFF,NA,NA,TRBV12-3/TRBV12-4,16,TRBJ2-1
TGCGCCAGCAGCTTCACAGGGGGGGAGACTGAAGCTTTCTTT,CASSFTGGETEAFF,NA,TRBD1,TRBV5-1,14,TRBJ1-1
TGTGCCAGCAGTTATCACCTGGGGGAGGGCCGATACGAGCAGTACTTC,CASSYHLGEGRYEQYF,NA,TRBD2,TRBV6-5,16,TRBJ2-7
TGTGCCAGCAGCTACCGGGACAGGGGAATAGCGAACACCGGGGAGCTGTTTTTT,CASSYRDRGIANTGELFF,NA,TRBD1,TRBV11-1,18,TRBJ2-2
TGCAGCGGCAAAGGACTAGCGGGAGGGGACTACGAGCAGTACTTC,CSGKGLAGGDYEQYF,NA,TRBD2,TRBV20-1,15,TRBJ2-7
TGTGCCAGTAGTATAAGACTAGCGAGACATGAGCAGTTCTTC,CASSIRLARHEQFF,NA,TRBD2,TRBV19,14,TRBJ2-1
TGCGCCAGCAGCTTGGTGGGAGAAGAGACCCAGTACTTC,CASSLVGEETQYF,NA,NA,TRBV5-1,13,TRBJ2-5
TGTGCCAGCAGTTTAGGGCACAACACCGGGGAGCTGTTTTTT,CASSLGHNTGELFF,NA,NA,TRBV12-3/TRBV12-4,14,TRBJ2-2
TGCGCCAGCAGCCTCAATTGGGGGAAAGAGCAGTACTTC,CASSLNWGKEQYF,once,NA,TRBV5-1,13,TRBJ2-7
TGTGCCAGCAGCTCCTACCCAGTGGAGAGCACTGAAGCTTTCTTT,CASSSYPVESTEAFF,NA,NA,TRBV7-9,15,TRBJ1-1
TGTGCCAGCAGTTATTCCCAGGGGGCGCTCACCGGGGAGCTGTTTTTT,CASSYSQGALTGELFF,NA,TRBD1,TRBV6-5,16,TRBJ2-2
TGTGCCAGCAGCTTTGGCGATCCCGGGGAGCTGTTTTTT,CASSFGDPGELFF,NA,NA,TRBV7-3,13,TRBJ2-2
TGTGCCAGCAGCCAACCTAGCGGGAGCAATAATGAGCAGTTCTTC,CASSQPSGSNNEQFF,NA,TRBD2,TRBV4-2,15,TRBJ2-1
TGCGCCAGCAGCTTGGATACGAGGAATGAGCAGTTCTTC,CASSLDTRNEQFF,NA,NA,TRBV5-1,13,TRBJ2-1
TGCAGTGCTAGAGATTATGGGGGACTAGCGGACTCCTACGAGCAGTACTTC,CSARDYGGLADSYEQYF,NA,TRBD2,TRBV20-1,17,TRBJ2-7
TGCAGTGCTGGAGACAGGGAAAACAATGGTGGGCAGTACTTC,CSAGDRENNGGQYF,NA,TRBD1,TRBV20-1,14,TRBJ2-7
TGTGCCAGCAGCTTTACAGGTGCCTACGAGCAGTACTTC,CASSFTGAYEQYF,NA,NA,TRBV7-9,13,TRBJ2-7
TGTGCCAGCAGCTTAGCAACAGGGACGGGCTATGGCTACACCTTC,CASSLATGTGYGYTF,NA,NA,TRBV7-9,15,TRBJ1-2
TGTGCCAGCAGTTTCGACAGTACCTACGAGCAGTACTTC,CASSFDSTYEQYF,few,NA,TRBV12-3/TRBV12-4,13,TRBJ2-7
TGTGCCAGCAGTTTCCAGGGCCTCGACACCGGGGAGCTGTTTTTT,CASSFQGLDTGELFF,NA,NA,TRBV12-3/TRBV12-4,15,TRBJ2-2
TGTGCCAGCAGCTACTTCGGGGGTAATCAGCCCCAGCATTTT,CASSYFGGNQPQHF,NA,NA,TRBV2,14,TRBJ1-5
TGCGCCAGCAGCCAAGAGCCAGGGAGGACTGAAGCTTTCTTT,CASSQEPGRTEAFF,once,NA,TRBV4-3,14,TRBJ1-1
TGTGCCAGCAGCCAAGGGGTCCGGGACAGGGTCGTCCAGCCCCAGCATTTT,CASSQGVRDRVVQPQHF,NA,TRBD1,TRBV3-1,17,TRBJ1-5
TGCAGTGCCCGGTCCCCTAGCGGGGGGATCTCCTACAATGAGCAGTTCTTC,CSARSPSGGISYNEQFF,NA,TRBD2,TRBV20-1,17,TRBJ2-1
TGCGCCAGCAGCTTGCGGCCAGCCCCCCCTCCAGATACGCAGTATTTT,CASSLRPAPPPDTQYF,NA,NA,TRBV5-1,16,TRBJ2-3
TGTGCCAGTGGTCCACACAGGGAACGCCCTCATGGCTACACCTTC,CASGPHRERPHGYTF,once,NA,TRBV19,15,TRBJ1-2
TGTGCCAGCAGCTTAGATCTAGGGAGCTCCTACGAGCAGTACTTC,CASSLDLGSSYEQYF,NA,NA,TRBV11-2,15,TRBJ2-7
TGTGCCAGCAGGACACGGACTAGCGGGGCCGAGACCCAGTACTTC,CASRTRTSGAETQYF,NA,TRBD2,TRBV12-3/TRBV12-4,15,TRBJ2-5
TGCAGCGTGGCTGGACAGGGAGCTTCGCAGCCCCAGCATTTT,CSVAGQGASQPQHF,NA,TRBD1,TRBV29-1,14,TRBJ1-5
TGTGCCAGCAGTTTCGCCCCCGGATCCCTCCACTTT,CASSFAPGSLHF,NA,NA,TRBV12-3/TRBV12-4,12,TRBJ1-6
TGTGCCAGCACCGAAAGAGGGGAAGATACGCAGTATTTT,CASTERGEDTQYF,NA,NA,TRBV25-1,13,TRBJ2-3
TGTGCCAGCAGTTATCGGGCGGAAGAACCCCAAGAGACCCAGTACTTC,CASSYRAEEPQETQYF,NA,NA,TRBV6-2/TRBV6-3,16,TRBJ2-5
TGTGCCAGCAGGCCGGCCAGTGGAGAGACCCAGTACTTC,CASRPASGETQYF,NA,NA,TRBV12-3/TRBV12-4,13,TRBJ2-5
TGCAGTGCTAGAAGGGACAGTCAGTACTACGAGCAGTACTTC,CSARRDSQYYEQYF,NA,TRBD1,TRBV20-1,14,TRBJ2-7